The 28 T cell receptor beta chains reported below all come from one sample, sequenced in a study of blood T cell repertoires in COVID-19. Clones were read by immunoSEQ multiplex PCR, and TCRdb kept only the in-frame ones, dropping some. The data hold 200,000 to 250,000 clones, with about 93% observed a single time. The specimen was peripheral blood. These receptors all stem from a man in his sixties with COVID-19, enrolled during active disease.

This clone was counted a single time. J is TRBJ1-3 and V is TRBV27; 8 positions agree with TRBD1. The CDR3 has 16 amino acids. The V and J ends lost 5 bases and 0 bases, in that order; junction bases with no gene match: 6. The germline gives CDR1 MNHEY, CDR2 SMNVEV (reference sequence). Written as DNA, the CDR3 is TGTGCCAGCAGTAGGACAGGGATAAGCTCTGGAAACACCATATATTTT. This gives the protein CASSRTGISSGNTIYF.

V and J are TRBV5-5 and TRBJ2-5; D not certain. V was clipped by 0 bases and J by 4 bases, with 7 bases between them. Germline CDR1 SGHKS, CDR2 YYEKEE (reference sequence). CDR3 length: 13 amino acids. This chain's CDR3 is CASSLASRETQYF. CDR3 in DNA: TGTGCCAGCAGCTTGGCGAGTAGAGAGACCCAGTACTTC.

The chain uses TRBV4-3 and TRBJ1-1, with 7 nucleotides matching TRBD1. Germline CDR1 and CDR2: LGHNA and YSLEER. Trimming cost V 0 bases and J 4 bases; bases outside gene matches: 11. This CDR3 contains 17 residues. CDR3: CASSQDWAGGRSTEAFF. In nucleotides, the CDR3 is TGCGCCAGCAGCCAAGATTGGGCAGGGGGTAGGAGCACTGAAGCTTTCTTT.

This chain joins TRBV29-1 and TRBJ1-6; 9 bases are a match to TRBD1. This CDR3 is 13 amino acids long. The V gene's germline CDR1 is SQVTM and CDR2 ANQGSEA. The trim removed 5 bases at V and 8 bases at J, leaving 4 bases unmatched. CDR3 coding DNA: TGCAGCGTTAAGGACAGGGGCCATTCACCCCTCCACTTT. Protein sequence: CSVKDRGHSPLHF.

The rearrangement uses TRBV4-3 and TRBJ2-2; 8 nucleotides line up with TRBD2. The ends lost 3 bases at V and 1 base at J; junction bases unmatched: 7. This CDR3 is built from 17 residues. CDR1 is LGHNA and CDR2 is YSLEER in the germline V gene. CDR3 amino acids: CASSHGSGEGNTGELFF. The CDR3 nucleotides are TGCGCCAGCAGCCACGGTAGCGGGGAGGGGAACACCGGGGAGCTGTTTTTT.

The rearrangement joins TRBV27 to TRBJ1-4; 8 bases fit TRBD1. The trim removed 3 bases at V and 7 bases at J, leaving 4 bases unmatched. Germline-derived CDR1 and CDR2 are MNHEY and SMNVEV (reference sequence). This CDR3 has 14 residues. This chain's CDR3 is CASSFAGQGEKLFF. The CDR3 DNA is TGTGCCAGCAGTTTTGCCGGACAGGGTGAAAAACTGTTTTTT.

The chain employs TRBV18 and TRBJ2-7; 8 bases fit TRBD1. Looked up from germline, CDR1 is KGHSH and CDR2 is LQKENI. The CDR3 extends over 17 amino acids. With 3 bases clipped from V and 2 bases from J, the junction kept 12 bases outside the gene matches. The CDR3 sequence: CASSPLVPATGAYEQYF. CDR3 sequence (DNA): TGTGCCAGCTCACCGTTAGTCCCGGCGACAGGGGCCTACGAGCAGTACTTC.

This rearrangement joins TRBV5-4 to TRBJ1-3; D is ambiguous. Between the trimmed V and J ends, which lost 4 bases and 7 bases, there was a span of 12 bases. Germline V gene sequence: CDR1 SGHNT, CDR2 YYREEE (reference sequence). The CDR3 loop spans 13 amino acids. The CDR3 is CASSPKTENTIYF. Here the CDR3 DNA reads TGTGCCAGCAGCCCGAAAACTGAGAACACCATATATTTT.

CDR3 protein: CASSPGLTYEQYF. CDR3 nucleotides: TGTGCCAGTAGCCCGGGACTCACCTACGAGCAGTACTTC. The chain employs TRBV19 and TRBJ2-7; D might be TRBD2 (6 bases). Germline V gene data show CDR1 as LNHDA and CDR2 as SQIVND (reference sequence). This CDR3 spans 13 amino acids. The ends were cut back, 6 bases at V and 2 bases at J, with 11 bases in the middle.

V and J are TRBV18 and TRBJ2-3, with 10 bases matching TRBD2. The CDR3 covers 17 residues. From germline, CDR1 is KGHSH and CDR2 LQKENI. The ends lost 1 base at V and 3 bases at J; junction bases unmatched: 7. CDR3 residues: CASSPRASGSGTDTQYF. Written as DNA, the CDR3 is TGTGCCAGCTCACCACGGGCTAGCGGGAGTGGGACAGATACGCAGTATTTT. The whole variable domain, filled in from reference TRBV18 and TRBJ2-3, reads NAGVMQNPRHLVRRRGQEARLRCSPMKGHSHVYWYRQLPEEGLKFMVYLQKENIIDESGMPKERFSAEFPKEGPSILRIQQVVRGDSAAYFCASSPRASGSGTDTQYFGPGTRLTVL.

CDR3 bases: TGTGCCAGCAGTCGAACGGGACAGGGTAAATACGAGCAGTACTTC. Translating it yields CASSRTGQGKYEQYF. The chain uses TRBV6-5 and TRBJ2-7; TRBD1 aligns across 9 bases. The length of the CDR3 is 15 residues. Germline V lookup: CDR1 MNHEY, CDR2 SVGAGI. After removal of 5 bases from V and 4 bases from J, the junction contained 9 bases not matched to a gene.

CDR3 loop: CASSPAGGQGNYGYTF. CDR3 nucleotides: TGCGCCAGCAGCCCTGCAGGGGGCCAGGGTAACTATGGCTACACCTTC. V usage is TRBV5-1 and J usage is TRBJ1-2; 8 bases map to TRBD1. Per germline, CDR1 SGHRS and CDR2 YFSETQ. The V segment lost 4 bases and the J segment 1 base; nucleotides outside the gene matches: 9. CDR3 size: 16 residues.

V usage is TRBV5-1 and J usage is TRBJ1-3, with D possibly TRBD1 on 5 matching bases. V was clipped by 3 bases and J by 2 bases, with 9 bases between them. CDR3 length equals 14 residues. Germline V gene data show CDR1 as SGHRS and CDR2 as YFSETQ. The CDR3 loop is CASSSQGAGNTIYF. The CDR3 DNA sequence: TGCGCCAGCAGCTCCCAGGGCGCTGGAAACACCATATATTTT.

This clone was counted once. The CDR3 nucleotides are TGTGCCACCAGTGATTCCGCAGGCACAGATACGCAGTATTTT. Amino acid sequence: CATSDSAGTDTQYF. V is TRBV24-1 and J is TRBJ2-3; D is undetermined. V lost 2 bases to trimming and J lost 1 base, with 6 bases between them. Germline-derived CDR1 and CDR2 are KGHDR and SFDVKD. This CDR3 spans 14 amino acids.

The V and J genes are TRBV5-8 and TRBJ2-7; D is uncertain. In germline, CDR1 is SGHTS, CDR2 YDEGEE. V dropped 4 bases and J dropped 0 bases, with 14 bases sitting between them. The CDR3 is 15 amino acids. CDR3 residues: CASSPRARTSYEQYF. In DNA, the CDR3 is TGTGCCAGCAGCCCCCGTGCGAGAACCTCCTACGAGCAGTACTTC.

This clone has a single count. The rearrangement uses TRBV9 and TRBJ1-6; D remains unclear. In germline, CDR1 is SGDLS, CDR2 YYNGEE. V was shortened by 3 bases and J by 8 bases, with 9 bases between the two germline ends. This CDR3 has 13 amino acids. CDR3 region: CASSGDNYSPLHF. The CDR3 DNA follows: TGTGCCAGCAGCGGAGACAACTATTCACCCCTCCACTTT.

The chain is built from TRBV7-9 and TRBJ2-7; 11 bases fit TRBD2. The CDR3 runs to 13 residues. The V gene end was trimmed by 8 bases and the J gene end by 0 bases; junction bases not matched to a gene: 0. The germline CDR1 and CDR2 sequences are SEHNR and FQNEAQ (reference sequence). This CDR3 is CASGLAGSYEQYF. CDR3 DNA: TGTGCCAGCGGACTAGCGGGCTCCTACGAGCAGTACTTC.

This chain uses TRBV18 with TRBJ2-5; possible D gene TRBD2, 5 bases. The CDR3 consists of 15 residues. Per germline, CDR1 KGHSH and CDR2 LQKENI. V lost 1 base and J lost 5, with 14 bases in between. CDR3 sequence (DNA): TGTGCCAGCTCACCACGTGGCGAGGGCCGCGAGACCCAGTACTTC. This translates into CASSPRGEGRETQYF.

The V call is TRBV6-4, the J call TRBJ2-1; TRBD2 aligns across 14 bases. CDR1 MRHNA and CDR2 SNTAGT come from the germline V gene. This CDR3 comprises 19 residues. J lost 4 bases, V lost 5 bases, and 13 bases had no gene match. In nucleotides, the CDR3 is TGTGCCAGCAGTAGGACTAGCGGGAGGTCTTCCCTCCGATACAATGAGCAGTTCTTC. Protein sequence: CASSRTSGRSSLRYNEQFF.

The V call is TRBV12-3 or TRBV12-4, the J call TRBJ1-1; 7 nucleotides agree with TRBD1. This CDR3 spans 11 amino acids. V lost 5 bases, J lost 11 bases, and 5 bases stayed unmatched. The CDR3 sequence: CASSPTDRAFF. The CDR3 nucleotides are TGTGCCAGCAGTCCCACGGACAGGGCTTTCTTT.

This clone was recorded only once. The J gene is TRBJ2-7, the V gene TRBV19; TRBD2 matches 8 bases. The CDR3 contains 14 residues. The germline gives CDR1 LNHDA, CDR2 SQIVND (reference sequence). The V gene end was trimmed by 9 bases and the J gene end by 0 bases; junction bases not matched to a gene: 7. Here the CDR3 reads CASCPAGGSYEQYF. The CDR3 region has the DNA TGTGCCAGCTGCCCGGCGGGGGGCTCCTACGAGCAGTACTTC.

V is TRBV18 and J is TRBJ1-3; D is perhaps TRBD1 (6 bases). Trimming shortened V by 3 bases and J by 0 bases, and 18 bases separated the two germline ends. Germline CDR1 KGHSH, CDR2 LQKENI. The CDR3 runs to 18 residues. The CDR3 region has the DNA TGTGCCAGCTCACCCCTGGGGGCAGGGGCCAGCTCTGGAAACACCATATATTTT. Its protein product is CASSPLGAGASSGNTIYF.

This sequence joins TRBV5-1 and TRBJ2-7, with 9 bases lining up with TRBD2. V was pared by 0 bases and J by 6 bases, with 4 bases of the junction left unmatched. The CDR3 spans 14 residues. Germline CDR1 reads SGHRS; CDR2 reads YFSETQ. CDR3 region: CASSLGGRELEQYF. CDR3 nucleotides: TGCGCCAGCAGCTTGGGCGGGAGGGAGCTCGAGCAGTACTTC.

This rearrangement joins TRBV2 to TRBJ1-6; D is ambiguous. There are 14 residues in the CDR3. CDR1 is SNHLY and CDR2 is FYNNEI in the germline V gene. Trimming took 3 bases from V and 4 from J, leaving 7 bases between them. In DNA form, the CDR3 reads TGTGCCAGCAGTGATGTCGGTTATAATTCACCCCTCCACTTT. This sequence encodes CASSDVGYNSPLHF.

V gene TRBV9 combines with J gene TRBJ2-3, with TRBD1 identical over 9 bases. CDR3 size: 16 residues. Germline CDR1 SGDLS, CDR2 YYNGEE. Trimming removed 3 bases from V and 4 bases from J; junction bases left unmatched: 9. CDR3 residues: CASSARDRARPDTQYF. As DNA, the CDR3 is TGTGCCAGCAGCGCCCGGGACAGGGCTCGCCCAGATACGCAGTATTTT.

This chain joins TRBV11-2 and TRBJ2-7, with 9 bases identical to TRBD1. The CDR3 loop spans 15 amino acids. Germline loops: CDR1 SGHAT, CDR2 FQNNGV. With 2 bases clipped from V and 1 base from J, the junction kept 3 bases outside the gene matches. The CDR3 is CASSLLGTGSYEQYF. The CDR3 region has the DNA TGTGCCAGCAGCTTATTAGGGACAGGGTCCTACGAGCAGTACTTC. Full variable domain (rest looked up from reference TRBV11-2 and TRBJ2-7): EAGVAQSPRYKIIEKRQSVAFWCNPISGHATLYWYQQILGQGPKLLIQFQNNGVVDDSQLPKDRFSAERLKGVDSTLKIQPAKLEDSAVYLCASSLLGTGSYEQYFGPGTRLTVT.

This rearrangement joins TRBV4-1 to TRBJ1-2; 11 bases align to TRBD1. CDR3 length: 18 residues. The ends lost 0 bases at V and 8 bases at J; junction bases unmatched: 14. Per the germline V gene, CDR1 is MGHRA and CDR2 is YSYEKL. CDR3 nucleotide sequence: TGCGCCAGCAGCCAAGATATACATCAGGACAGGGGGCGGTGGGGCTACACCTTC. This codes for CASSQDIHQDRGRWGYTF.

The chain combines TRBV3-1 (or the pseudogene TRBV3-2) with TRBJ1-2, with D tentatively TRBD1 (6 bases). With 1 base removed from V and 6 bases from J, the gap between germline ends came to 9 bases. This CDR3 has 13 amino acids. Germline V CDR1 and CDR2: LGHDT, YNNKEL (reference sequence). The CDR3 region has the DNA TGTGCCAGCAGCCAAGTCGGGACACATGGCTACACCTTC. Protein: CASSQVGTHGYTF.